This TCR beta chain stems from a study of T cells in localized non-small cell lung cancer. V was clipped by 7 bases and J by 2 bases, with 23 bases between them. Germline CDR1 reads WNHNN; CDR2 reads SYGVQD (reference sequence). This CDR3 is built from 17 residues. Study-level points and caveats: Adjacent lung held a median around 58 of the top 100 tumor clones. The tumor had only one region sequenced, so heterogeneity remains possible. Peak T cell clonality was found in uninvolved adjacent lung, exceeding tumor.

The protocol was immunoSEQ multiplex PCR, while the TCRdb copy is restricted to in-frame clones and leaves out a portion. The sample shows over 50,000 clones, about nine tenths of them seen only once. For this clone: The antigen remains undetermined.

The TCR originated in a woman aged 35-75 years with stage I lung adenocarcinoma. The genes are TRBV10-1 and TRBJ2-5, with D tentatively TRBD1 (6 bases). The sample consisted of peripheral blood, taken before any cancer treatment. This chain's CDR3 is CASNGTGQTSLQETQYF. The CDR3 nucleotides are TGCGCCAGCAACGGGACCGGACAGACAAGTTTACAAGAGACCCAGTACTTC.